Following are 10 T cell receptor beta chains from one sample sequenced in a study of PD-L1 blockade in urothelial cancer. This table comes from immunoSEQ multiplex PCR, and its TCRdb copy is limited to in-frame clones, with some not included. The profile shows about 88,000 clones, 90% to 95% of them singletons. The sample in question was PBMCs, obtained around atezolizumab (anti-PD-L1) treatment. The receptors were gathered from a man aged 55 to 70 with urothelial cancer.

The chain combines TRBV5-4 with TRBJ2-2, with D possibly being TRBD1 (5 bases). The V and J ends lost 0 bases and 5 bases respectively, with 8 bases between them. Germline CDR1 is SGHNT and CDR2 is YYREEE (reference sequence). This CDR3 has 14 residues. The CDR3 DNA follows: TGTGCCAGCAGCTTGGCCCAGGGAACCGGGGAGCTGTTTTTT. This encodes CASSLAQGTGELFF.

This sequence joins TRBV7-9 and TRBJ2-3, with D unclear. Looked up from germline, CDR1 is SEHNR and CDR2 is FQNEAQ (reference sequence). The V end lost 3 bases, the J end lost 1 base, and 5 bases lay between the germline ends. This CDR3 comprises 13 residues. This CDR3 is CASSFVGTDTQYF. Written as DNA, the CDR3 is TGTGCCAGCAGCTTCGTAGGCACAGATACGCAGTATTTT.

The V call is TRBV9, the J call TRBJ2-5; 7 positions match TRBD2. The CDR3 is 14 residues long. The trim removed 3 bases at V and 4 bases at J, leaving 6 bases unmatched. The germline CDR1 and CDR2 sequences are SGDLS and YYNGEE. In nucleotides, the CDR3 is TGTGCCAGCAGCGGGTCCTGGGGGGGAGAGACCCAGTACTTC. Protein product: CASSGSWGGETQYF.

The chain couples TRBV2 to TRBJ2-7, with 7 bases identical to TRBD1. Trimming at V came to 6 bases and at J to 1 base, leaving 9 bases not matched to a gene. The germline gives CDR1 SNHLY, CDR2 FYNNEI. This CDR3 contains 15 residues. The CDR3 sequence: CASRVNRGESYEQYF. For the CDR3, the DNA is TGTGCCAGCAGGGTGAACAGGGGCGAATCCTACGAGCAGTACTTC.

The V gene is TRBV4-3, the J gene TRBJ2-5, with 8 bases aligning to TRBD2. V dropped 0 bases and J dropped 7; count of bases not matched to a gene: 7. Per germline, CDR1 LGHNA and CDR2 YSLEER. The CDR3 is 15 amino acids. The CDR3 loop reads CASSQDVNGGGTQYF. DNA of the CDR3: TGCGCCAGCAGCCAAGATGTAAACGGGGGGGGGACCCAGTACTTC.

The CDR3 bases are TGTGCCAGTAGTATCGGGACAGAGTACCAAGAGACCCAGTACTTC. This translates into CASSIGTEYQETQYF. The rearrangement joins TRBV19 to TRBJ2-5; TRBD1 aligns across 7 bases. From germline, CDR1 is LNHDA and CDR2 SQIVND (reference sequence). V lost 3 bases to trimming and J lost 0 bases; unmatched junction nucleotides: 4. CDR3 size: 15 residues.

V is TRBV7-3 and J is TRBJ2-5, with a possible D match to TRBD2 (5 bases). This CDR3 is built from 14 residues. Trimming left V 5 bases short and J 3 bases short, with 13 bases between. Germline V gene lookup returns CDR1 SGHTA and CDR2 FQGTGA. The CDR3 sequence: CASSLDWQKETQYF. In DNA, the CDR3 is TGTGCCAGCAGCCTGGACTGGCAAAAAGAGACCCAGTACTTC.

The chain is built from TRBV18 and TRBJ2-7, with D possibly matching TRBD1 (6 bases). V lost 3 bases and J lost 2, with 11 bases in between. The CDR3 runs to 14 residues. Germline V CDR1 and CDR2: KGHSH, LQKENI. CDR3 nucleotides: TGTGCCAGCTCACCTTTAGGACAGACCTACGAGCAGTACTTC. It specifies CASSPLGQTYEQYF.

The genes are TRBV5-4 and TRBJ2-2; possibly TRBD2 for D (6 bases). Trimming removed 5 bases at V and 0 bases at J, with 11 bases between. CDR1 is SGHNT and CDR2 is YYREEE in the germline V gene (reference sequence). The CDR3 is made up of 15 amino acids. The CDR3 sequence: CASSISGSNTGELFF. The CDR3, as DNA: TGTGCCAGCAGTATTAGCGGCTCGAACACCGGGGAGCTGTTTTTT. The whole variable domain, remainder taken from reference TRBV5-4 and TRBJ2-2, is ETGVTQSPTHLIKTRGQQVTLRCSSQSGHNTVSWYQQALGQGPQFIFQYYREEENGRGNFPPRFSGLQFPNYSSELNVNALELDDSALYLCASSISGSNTGELFFGEGSRLTVL.

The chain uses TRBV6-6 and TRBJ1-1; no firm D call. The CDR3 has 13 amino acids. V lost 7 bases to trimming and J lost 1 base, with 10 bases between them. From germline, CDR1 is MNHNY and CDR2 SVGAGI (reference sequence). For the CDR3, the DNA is TGTGCCAGCACCTTTACACGGAACACTGAAGCTTTCTTT. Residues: CASTFTRNTEAFF.